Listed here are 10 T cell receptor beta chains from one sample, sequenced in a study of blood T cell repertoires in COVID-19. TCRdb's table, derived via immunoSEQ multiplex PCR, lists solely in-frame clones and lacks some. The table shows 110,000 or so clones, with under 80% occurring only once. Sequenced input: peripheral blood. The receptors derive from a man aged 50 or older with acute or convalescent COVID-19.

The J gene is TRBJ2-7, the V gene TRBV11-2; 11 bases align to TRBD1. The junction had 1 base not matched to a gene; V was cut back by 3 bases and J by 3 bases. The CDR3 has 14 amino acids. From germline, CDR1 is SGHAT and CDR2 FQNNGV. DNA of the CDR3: TGTGCCAGCAGCTTGGGGACAGGGGGCTACGAGCAGTACTTC. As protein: CASSLGTGGYEQYF.

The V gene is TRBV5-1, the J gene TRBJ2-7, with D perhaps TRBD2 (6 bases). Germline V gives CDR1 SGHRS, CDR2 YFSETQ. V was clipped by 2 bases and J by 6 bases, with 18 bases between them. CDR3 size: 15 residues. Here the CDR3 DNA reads TGCGCCAGCAGCTTCGGGAGTCTAGCCTCGGGCGAGCAGTACTTC. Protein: CASSFGSLASGEQYF.

CDR3 sequence: CASSVAGTGGEKLFF. As DNA, the CDR3 is TGTGCCAGCAGCGTCGCCGGGACAGGGGGCGAAAAACTGTTTTTT. V gene TRBV9 combines with J gene TRBJ1-4; 12 bases map to TRBD1. The CDR3 is 15 amino acids. V shed 2 bases, J shed 8 bases, and the junction held 4 bases outside the gene matches. Germline V gene lookup returns CDR1 SGDLS and CDR2 YYNGEE.

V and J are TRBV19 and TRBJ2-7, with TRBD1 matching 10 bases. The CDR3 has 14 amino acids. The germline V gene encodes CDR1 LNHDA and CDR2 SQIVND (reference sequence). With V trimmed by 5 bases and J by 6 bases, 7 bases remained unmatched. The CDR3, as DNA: TGTGCCAGTAGTTTCGGGACAGGGGACTTCGAGCAGTACTTC. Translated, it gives CASSFGTGDFEQYF.

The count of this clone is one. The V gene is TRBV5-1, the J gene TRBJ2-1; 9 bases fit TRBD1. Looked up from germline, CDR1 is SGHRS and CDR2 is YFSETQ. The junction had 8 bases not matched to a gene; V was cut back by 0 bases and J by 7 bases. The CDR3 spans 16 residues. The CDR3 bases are TGCGCCAGCAGCTTGGATGGGGACAGGGTAGCGAATGAGCAGTTCTTC. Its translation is CASSLDGDRVANEQFF.

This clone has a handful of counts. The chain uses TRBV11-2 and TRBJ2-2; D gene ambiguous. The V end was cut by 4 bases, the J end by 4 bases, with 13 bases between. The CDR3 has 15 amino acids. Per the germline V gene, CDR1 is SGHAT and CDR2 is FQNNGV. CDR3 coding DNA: TGTGCCAGCAGCTCGCCCCGGCAGGTCACCGGGGAGCTGTTTTTT. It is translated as CASSSPRQVTGELFF.

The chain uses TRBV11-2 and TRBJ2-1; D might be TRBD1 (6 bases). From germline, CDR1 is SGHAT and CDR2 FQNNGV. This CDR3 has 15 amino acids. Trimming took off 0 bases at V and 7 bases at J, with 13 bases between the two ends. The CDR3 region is CASSLEGAEGNEQFF. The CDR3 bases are TGTGCCAGCAGCTTAGAGGGGGCCGAGGGGAATGAGCAGTTCTTC.

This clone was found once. The CDR3 spells CASSGGLVTDTQYF. In DNA, the CDR3 is TGTGCCAGCAGTGGGGGACTAGTTACAGATACGCAGTATTTT. This chain links TRBV2 with TRBJ2-3; TRBD2 matches at 8 bases. Germline assignment: CDR1 SNHLY and CDR2 FYNNEI. The CDR3 has 14 amino acids. J gave up 3 bases and V 4 bases, and 3 bases lay outside the gene matches.

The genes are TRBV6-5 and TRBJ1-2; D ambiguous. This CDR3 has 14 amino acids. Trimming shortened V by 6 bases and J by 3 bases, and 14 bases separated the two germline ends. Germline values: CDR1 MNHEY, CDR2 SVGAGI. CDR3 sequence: CASRPTLGDYGYTF. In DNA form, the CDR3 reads TGTGCCAGCAGACCTACGCTCGGGGACTATGGCTACACCTTC.

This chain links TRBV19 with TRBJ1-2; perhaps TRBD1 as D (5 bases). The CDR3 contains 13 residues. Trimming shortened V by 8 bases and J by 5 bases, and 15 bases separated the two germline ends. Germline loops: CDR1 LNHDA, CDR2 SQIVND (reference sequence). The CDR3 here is CASQGQSFYGYTF. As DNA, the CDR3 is TGTGCCAGTCAAGGACAATCTTTTTATGGCTACACCTTC.